This paragraph reports one T cell receptor (beta chain). What it recognizes is unknown. CD45RO-negative CD8 cells positively selected for CCR7 made up the naive population, which excluded terminally differentiated effector memory CD45RA+ cells. None of the donors, who were healthy HIV-negative adults, had recently had acute infections or vaccinations. This specimen belongs to a study of shared clonotypes between healthy human individuals. Study-level findings and limits: Sampling covered blood only; tissue repertoires likely differ. Though the depth was large, rarefaction showed that sorted-subset sequencing was incomplete.

Some clones are missing from TCRdb's copy, which holds only in-frame ones; the method was immunoSEQ multiplex PCR. This repertoire shows around 1.9 million clones, approximately 94% found once; its top ten account for more than 1.5%. Germline assignment: CDR1 MNHNS and CDR2 SASEGT. The CDR3 covers 13 residues. Trimming took 8 bases from V and 7 from J; bases not matched to a gene: 5. Sequencing used naive CD8+ T cells from PBMCs. This clonotype was sampled from a man aged 18 to 29 in good health. Some clones in this sample may be carry-over from other donors' samples. The rearrangement uses TRBV6-1 and TRBJ1-4, with 9 bases lining up with TRBD1. CDR3 residues: CASRQGEGEKLFF. The CDR3 DNA sequence: TGTGCCAGCCGACAGGGGGAGGGTGAAAAACTGTTTTTT.